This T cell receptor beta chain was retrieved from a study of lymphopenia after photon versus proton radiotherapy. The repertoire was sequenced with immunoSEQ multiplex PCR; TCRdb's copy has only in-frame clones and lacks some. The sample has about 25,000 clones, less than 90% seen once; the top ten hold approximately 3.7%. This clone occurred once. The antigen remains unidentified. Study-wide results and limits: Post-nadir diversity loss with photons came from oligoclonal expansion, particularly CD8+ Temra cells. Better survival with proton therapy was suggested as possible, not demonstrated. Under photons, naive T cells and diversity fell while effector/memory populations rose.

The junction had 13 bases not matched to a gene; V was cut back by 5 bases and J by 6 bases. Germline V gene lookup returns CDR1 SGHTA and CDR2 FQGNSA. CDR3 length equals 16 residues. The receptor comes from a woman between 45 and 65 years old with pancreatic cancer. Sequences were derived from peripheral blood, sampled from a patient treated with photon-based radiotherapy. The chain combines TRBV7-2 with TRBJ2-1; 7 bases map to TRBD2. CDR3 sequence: CASSRLAFLSANEQFF. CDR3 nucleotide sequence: TGTGCCAGCAGCCGACTAGCATTTCTTAGTGCCAATGAGCAGTTCTTC.